This is a list of T cell receptor beta chains from one sample in a study of beta chain features in type 1 diabetes. Profiled with immunoSEQ multiplex PCR; TCRdb holds only in-frame clones, not every one. The sample has roughly 290,000 clones; about 15% are singletons. Sequencing used naive CD4+ T cells from blood. These receptors were taken from a man aged 18 to 29 with type 1 diabetes. Each CDR3 is given without its conserved first and last residue. Each record gives: CDR3 protein, V gene, J gene.

cdr3_aa: AWRLEGGAPYNEQF; v_call: TRBV30; j_call: TRBJ2-1
cdr3_aa: ASSAASGRHSYEQY; v_call: TRBV9; j_call: TRBJ2-7
cdr3_aa: ASLPPHRGRIEETQY; v_call: TRBV23-1; j_call: TRBJ2-5
cdr3_aa: ATSRDRGRIYGYT; v_call: TRBV15; j_call: TRBJ1-2
cdr3_aa: ASSVQMIGDEQF; v_call: TRBV2; j_call: TRBJ2-1
cdr3_aa: AWGTGFYEQY; v_call: TRBV30; j_call: TRBJ2-7
cdr3_aa: ASSWTGQDEQY; v_call: TRBV6-1; j_call: TRBJ2-7
cdr3_aa: ASSVVDRTEAF; v_call: TRBV9; j_call: TRBJ1-1
cdr3_aa: ASSYRDRGRGEQY; v_call: TRBV5-6; j_call: TRBJ2-7
cdr3_aa: ASSGLADSYEQY; v_call: TRBV28; j_call: TRBJ2-7
cdr3_aa: ASSAARADTQY; v_call: TRBV9; j_call: TRBJ2-3
cdr3_aa: ASSIDPGNTEAF; v_call: TRBV19; j_call: TRBJ1-1
cdr3_aa: ASSLRDRGADTQY; v_call: TRBV7-2; j_call: TRBJ2-3
cdr3_aa: ASRSQGVYT; v_call: TRBV6-5; j_call: TRBJ1-2
cdr3_aa: SVIGTVSGSYNEQF; v_call: TRBV29-1; j_call: TRBJ2-1